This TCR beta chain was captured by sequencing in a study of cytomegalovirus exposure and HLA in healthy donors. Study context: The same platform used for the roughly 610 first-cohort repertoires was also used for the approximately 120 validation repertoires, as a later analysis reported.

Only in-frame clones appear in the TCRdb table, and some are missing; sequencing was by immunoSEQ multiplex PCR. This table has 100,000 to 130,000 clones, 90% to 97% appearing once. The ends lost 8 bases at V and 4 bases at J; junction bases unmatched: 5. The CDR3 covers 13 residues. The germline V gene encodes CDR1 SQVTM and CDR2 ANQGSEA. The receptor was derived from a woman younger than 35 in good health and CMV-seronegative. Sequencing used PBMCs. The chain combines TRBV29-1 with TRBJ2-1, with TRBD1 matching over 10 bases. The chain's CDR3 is CSSRTGGYNEQFF. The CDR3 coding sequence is TGCAGCTCAAGGACAGGGGGATACAATGAGCAGTTCTTC.